A single sample is the source of the 20 T cell receptor beta chains below, sequenced in a study of identical twins. TCRdb analysed the 5' RACE reads with MiXCR anew, one entry per CDR3 protein. The sample carries some 630,000 distinct CDR3 sequences, less than 9% recorded once. These data were likewise used in another study, on yellow fever vaccine responses in identical twins.

Source material: PBMCs. Source of these receptors: a woman between 18 and 30 years old in good health.

This clonotype has only a few counts. The chain recombines TRBV20-1 with TRBJ2-7; possible D gene TRBD2, 6 bases. V was shortened by 1 base and J by 4 bases, with 14 bases between the two germline ends. The CDR3 contains 14 residues. Germline V lookup: CDR1 DFQATT, CDR2 SNEGSKA (reference sequence). CDR3 sequence reads: CSARGLAIGYEQYF. CDR3 nucleotide sequence: TGCAGTGCTAGAGGGCTAGCGATTGGGTACGAGCAGTACTTC.

The chain has TRBV6-2 or TRBV6-3 and TRBJ2-4; TRBD2 agrees at 13 bases. CDR1 and CDR2 from the germline V gene are MNHEY and SVGEGT. V gave up 8 bases and J gave up 8 bases; unmatched junction bases: 6. This CDR3 spans 14 amino acids. The CDR3 nucleotides read TGTGCCAGCTCCCGGACTAGCGGGAGTTACATTCAGTACTTC. Its translation is CASSRTSGSYIQYF.

This clonotype was observed a handful of times. The chain uses TRBV10-3 and TRBJ2-1, with 11 bases identical to TRBD1. The CDR3 totals 17 residues. The V segment lost 0 bases and the J segment 4 bases; nucleotides outside the gene matches: 5. The germline gives CDR1 ENHRY, CDR2 SYGVKD. In DNA form, the CDR3 reads TGTGCCATCAGTGAGTCCGTGGGGACAGGGGGATACAATGAGCAGTTCTTC. Protein: CAISESVGTGGYNEQFF.

This chain connects TRBV7-9 to TRBJ2-5; D call uncertain. CDR1 is SEHNR and CDR2 is FQNEAQ in the germline V gene (reference sequence). Trimming pared 1 base from V and 0 bases from J, leaving 6 bases between. The CDR3 consists of 14 residues. The CDR3 bases are TGTGCCAGCAGCTTAGAGGCTTACCAAGAGACCCAGTACTTC. Translated: CASSLEAYQETQYF.

The rearrangement joins TRBV12-5 to TRBJ2-1; D not certain. The germline V gene has CDR1 LGHNT and CDR2 FRNRAP. The CDR3 has 11 residues. V lost 3 bases to trimming and J lost 7 bases, with 4 bases between them. The DNA of the CDR3 is TGTGCTAGTGGTTTAAAAAATGAGCAGTTCTTC. Protein sequence: CASGLKNEQFF.

The chain combines TRBV29-1 with TRBJ2-4; D is unclear. The CDR3 has 11 amino acids. V was shortened by 3 bases and J by 5 bases, with 5 bases between the two germline ends. In germline, CDR1 is SQVTM, CDR2 ANQGSEA. CDR3 loop: CSVDLENIQYF. The CDR3 DNA reads TGCAGCGTTGATCTAGAAAACATTCAGTACTTC.

This chain uses TRBV12-3 or TRBV12-4 with TRBJ1-2, with a possible D match to TRBD1 (6 bases). The CDR3 runs to 14 residues. With 6 bases removed from V and 9 bases from J, the gap between germline ends came to 20 bases. The CDR3 DNA sequence: TGTGCCAGCAGCCCCTATGGACAGTCTTATAGCTACACCTTC. Protein: CASSPYGQSYSYTF.

This rearrangement joins TRBV7-9 to TRBJ2-3, with 10 nucleotides matching TRBD1. Germline values: CDR1 SEHNR, CDR2 FQNEAQ (reference sequence). The CDR3 runs to 15 residues. Trimming at V came to 6 bases and at J to 4 bases, leaving 7 bases not matched to a gene. Here the CDR3 DNA reads TGTGCCAGCAGACAGACAGGGGGCATCGCAGATACGCAGTATTTT. It codes for CASRQTGGIADTQYF.

Comments on this clonotype: This clone may be a read error of a much larger clone one base away. The rearrangement uses TRBV15 and TRBJ2-1, with D perhaps matching TRBD1 or TRBD2 (5 bases each). V lost 0 bases, J lost 6 bases, and 12 bases lay in between. The CDR3 contains 15 residues. Per germline, CDR1 LNHNV and CDR2 YYDKDF (reference sequence). CDR3 coding DNA: TGTGCCACCAGCAGAGATAGGGACCCCCTCAATGAGCAGTTCTTC. This gives the protein CATSRDRDPLNEQFF.

This clonotype has a handful of counts. CDR3 in amino acids: CASRPAGSNTEAFF. Written as DNA, the CDR3 is TGTGCCAGCAGGCCAGCAGGATCGAACACTGAAGCTTTCTTT. The V and J genes are TRBV12-3 or TRBV12-4 and TRBJ1-1; D not resolved. The length of the CDR3 is 14 residues. V was shortened by 6 bases and J by 1 base, with 12 bases between the two germline ends.

As DNA, the CDR3 is TGTGCCAGCAGCCAAGATCCAAGCGCCGGTCGTGGGCAGTATTTT. Its protein product is CASSQDPSAGRGQYF. J is TRBJ2-3 and V is TRBV3-1; no clear D gene. Germline loops: CDR1 LGHDT, CDR2 YNNKEL (reference sequence). The CDR3 spans 15 residues. The V and J ends lost 0 bases and 11 bases respectively, with 18 bases between them.

This clonotype was seen at least ten times. The gene calls are TRBV7-9 and TRBJ1-2; 9 bases fit TRBD1. CDR1 and CDR2 from the germline V gene are SEHNR and FQNEAQ (reference sequence). CDR3 length: 14 residues. With V trimmed by 5 bases and J by 4 bases, 5 bases remained unmatched. This chain's CDR3 is CASSPGTGFYGYTF. The CDR3 coding sequence is TGTGCCAGCAGCCCCGGGACAGGGTTCTATGGCTACACCTTC.

The rearrangement joins TRBV20-1 to TRBJ2-5; D not resolved. Germline V gives CDR1 DFQATT, CDR2 SNEGSKA (reference sequence). Trimming pared 1 base from V and 4 bases from J, leaving 10 bases between. CDR3 length equals 13 residues. The CDR3 spells CSARALLRETQYF. In DNA, the CDR3 is TGCAGTGCTAGAGCCCTCCTCCGAGAGACCCAGTACTTC.

Many counts were recorded for this clonotype. The genes are TRBV28 and TRBJ2-5; tentatively, D is TRBD1 or TRBD2 (5 bases each). Trimming removed 4 bases at V and 3 bases at J, with 15 bases between. The germline V gene has CDR1 MDHEN and CDR2 SYDVKM. There are 15 residues in the CDR3. As DNA, the CDR3 is TGTGCCAGCAGTTCTATCCCGGGACGAAAAGAGACCCAGTACTTC. This translates into CASSSIPGRKETQYF.

The chain combines TRBV12-3 or TRBV12-4 with TRBJ2-3, with 10 bases fitting TRBD2. Germline trimming cut 6 bases from V and 0 bases from J; bases unmatched to any gene: 9. The CDR3 runs 17 residues. This chain's CDR3 is CASRPITSGTSTDTQYF. The DNA of the CDR3 is TGTGCCAGCAGACCGATTACTAGCGGGACTAGCACAGATACGCAGTATTTT.

This clonotype showed up many times. The CDR3 sequence is CASSLVGTGGFPSYNEQFF. The CDR3 DNA reads as TGTGCCAGCAGTTTGGTCGGGACAGGGGGCTTCCCCTCCTACAATGAGCAGTTCTTC. V and J are TRBV7-8 and TRBJ2-1; 12 nucleotides match TRBD1. Trimming removed 6 bases from V and 0 bases from J; junction bases left unmatched: 12. The CDR3 has 19 amino acids. Germline CDR1 and CDR2: SGHVS and FQNEAQ. Full variable domain (rest looked up from reference TRBV7-8 and TRBJ2-1): GAGVSQSPRYKVAKRGQDVALRCDPISGHVSLFWYQQALGQGPEFLTYFQNEAQLDKSGLPSDRFFAERPEGSVSTLKIQRTQQEDSAVYLCASSLVGTGGFPSYNEQFFGPGTRLTVL.

In this sample, this clonotype turned up a few times. The V call is TRBV2, the J call TRBJ1-5; D gene unclear. Trimming left V 2 bases short and J 4 bases short, with 9 bases between. The CDR3 extends over 14 amino acids. CDR1 and CDR2 (germline): SNHLY, FYNNEI. The CDR3 here is CASSESWANQPQHF. DNA for the CDR3: TGTGCCAGCAGTGAAAGTTGGGCGAATCAGCCCCAGCATTTT.

CDR3 nucleotides: TGCGCCAGCAGCACCGGGGACCTCGGAAAGACCCAGTACTTC. This sequence encodes CASSTGDLGKTQYF. This chain links TRBV5-1 with TRBJ2-5, with D perhaps TRBD1 or TRBD2 (5 bases each). The CDR3 has 14 amino acids. Germline CDR1 reads SGHRS; CDR2 reads YFSETQ. Trimming shortened V by 4 bases and J by 6 bases, and 16 bases separated the two germline ends.

This clonotype has at least ten counts. The rearrangement joins TRBV10-2 to TRBJ2-1; maybe TRBD2 (6 bases). The CDR3 runs 16 residues. CDR1 and CDR2 (germline): WSHSY, SAAADI. The V and J ends lost 6 bases and 6 bases respectively, with 21 bases between them. The CDR3: CASRGTGTLPLNEQFF. The CDR3 coding sequence is TGCGCCAGCAGAGGGACCGGGACTTTACCCCTCAATGAGCAGTTCTTC.

This clonotype was counted only a few times. This CDR3 is CATSPNEQFF. The CDR3 nucleotides are TGTGCCACCAGTCCCAATGAGCAGTTCTTC. The chain employs TRBV11-2 and TRBJ2-1; D not certain. Per the germline V gene, CDR1 is SGHAT and CDR2 is FQNNGV. V lost 10 bases, J lost 6 bases, and 7 bases lay in between. CDR3 length: 10 residues.